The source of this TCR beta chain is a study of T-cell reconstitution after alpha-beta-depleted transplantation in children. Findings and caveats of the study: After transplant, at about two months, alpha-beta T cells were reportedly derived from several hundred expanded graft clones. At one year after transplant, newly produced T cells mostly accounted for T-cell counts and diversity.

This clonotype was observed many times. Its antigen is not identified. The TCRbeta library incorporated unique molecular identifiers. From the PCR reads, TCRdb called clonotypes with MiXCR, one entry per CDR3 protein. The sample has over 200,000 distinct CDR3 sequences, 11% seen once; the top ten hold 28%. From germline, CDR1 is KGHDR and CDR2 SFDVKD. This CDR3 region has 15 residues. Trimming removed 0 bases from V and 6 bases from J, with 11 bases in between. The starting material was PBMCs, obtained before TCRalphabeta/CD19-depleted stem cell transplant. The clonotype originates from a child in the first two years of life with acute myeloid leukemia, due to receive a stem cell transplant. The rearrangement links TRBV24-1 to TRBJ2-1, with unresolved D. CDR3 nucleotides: TGTGCCACCAGTGATTTGGTGGTGGAGACCAATGAGCAGTTCTTC. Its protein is CATSDLVVETNEQFF.